This T cell receptor beta chain stems from a study of shared clonotypes between healthy human individuals. Study-wide background: CD8 memory received one plate per donor, CD8 naive two, CD4 memory three and CD4 naive three.

Sequencing was performed with immunoSEQ multiplex PCR; in TCRdb, only in-frame clones are kept and a portion is missing. The sample contains fewer than 3 million clones, about 90% of which appear only once. Germline V gives CDR1 ENHRY, CDR2 SYGVKD. With V trimmed by 7 bases and J by 1 base, 7 bases remained unmatched. The CDR3 runs 14 residues. Regarding this clone: What it recognizes is unknown.

The healthy adult donors were HIV-negative and reported no recent acute infections or vaccinations. Notes on the study in general: Only blood samples were collected, and tissue repertoires likely differ.

The chain employs TRBV10-3 and TRBJ2-7, with TRBD2 matching over 7 bases. This TCR came from a young man in good health. Some clones in this sample may be carry-over from other donors' samples. Material: naive CD4+ T cells from PBMCs. Sample subset: CD45RA+ positively selected. CDR3 coding DNA: TGTGCCATCACCGCGCAGGGAGGGTCCTACGAGCAGTACTTC. Residues: CAITAQGGSYEQYF.